The T cell receptor (beta chain) described here comes from a study of metastatic and nonmetastatic thyroid tumors. Across the whole study: Across peripheral blood and tumor or nodule tissue samples taken from malignant and benign thyroid patients, the repertoires were compared with one another.

This clone showed up many times. Every patient was untreated before thyroid surgery. Original processing methods: Built for papillary thyroid cancer, a distant-metastasis classifier drew on CDR3 differences across clinicopathological groups. From the PCR reads, TCRdb re-called clones with MiXCR. The V and J calls, along with clone size, are taken from TCRdb and not from the paper's own processing. The sample holds 20,000 to 30,000 clones, over 10% seen once. This TCR derives from a female donor with papillary thyroid cancer or a benign thyroid nodule (not recorded which). Some clones in this sample may be carry-over from other donors' samples. Input material: blood.

The CDR3 sequence is CASGLAWRITDTQYF. CDR3 DNA: TGTGCTAGTGGTTTGGCCTGGAGGATCACAGATACGCAGTATTTT. The chain employs TRBV12-5 and TRBJ2-3; maybe TRBD2 (5 bases). V lost 1 base and J lost 2, with 10 bases in between. Germline-derived CDR1 and CDR2 are LGHNT and FRNRAP. The CDR3 loop spans 15 amino acids.